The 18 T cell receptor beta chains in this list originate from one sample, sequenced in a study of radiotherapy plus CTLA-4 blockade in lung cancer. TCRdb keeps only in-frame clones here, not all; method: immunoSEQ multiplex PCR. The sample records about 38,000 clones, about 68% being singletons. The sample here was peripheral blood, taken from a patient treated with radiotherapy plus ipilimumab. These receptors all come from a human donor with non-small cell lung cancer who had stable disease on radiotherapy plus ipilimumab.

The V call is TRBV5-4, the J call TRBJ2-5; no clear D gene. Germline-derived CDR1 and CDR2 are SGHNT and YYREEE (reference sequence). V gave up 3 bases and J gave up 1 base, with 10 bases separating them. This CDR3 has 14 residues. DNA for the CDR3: TGTGCCAGCAGCTCACCCCCTGGCCAAGAGACCCAGTACTTC. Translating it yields CASSSPPGQETQYF.

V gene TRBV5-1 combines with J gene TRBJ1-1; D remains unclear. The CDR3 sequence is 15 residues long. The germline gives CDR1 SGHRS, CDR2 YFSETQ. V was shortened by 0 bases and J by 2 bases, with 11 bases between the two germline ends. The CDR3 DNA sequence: TGCGCCAGCAGCTTGGAAGTAACACAAAACACTGAAGCTTTCTTT. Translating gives CASSLEVTQNTEAFF.

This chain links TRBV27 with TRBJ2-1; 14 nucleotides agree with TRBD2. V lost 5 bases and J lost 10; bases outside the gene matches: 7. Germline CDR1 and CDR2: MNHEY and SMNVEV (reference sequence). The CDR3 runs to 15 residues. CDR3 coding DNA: TGTGCCAGCAGTCCCGGACTAGCGGGGGGTGGAGAGCAGTTCTTC. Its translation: CASSPGLAGGGEQFF.

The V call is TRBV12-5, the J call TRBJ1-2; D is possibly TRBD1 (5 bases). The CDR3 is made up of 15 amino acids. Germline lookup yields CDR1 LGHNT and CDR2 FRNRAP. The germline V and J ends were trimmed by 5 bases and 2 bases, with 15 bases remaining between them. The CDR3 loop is CASGIRVFSNYGYTF. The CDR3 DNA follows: TGTGCTAGTGGTATCAGGGTCTTCTCAAACTATGGCTACACCTTC.

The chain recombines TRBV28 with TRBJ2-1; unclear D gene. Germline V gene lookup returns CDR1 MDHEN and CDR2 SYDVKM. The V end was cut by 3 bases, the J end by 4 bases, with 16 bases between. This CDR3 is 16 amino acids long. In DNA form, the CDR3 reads TGTGCCAGCAGTTTGAGGCCAGCAGGCCTATACAATGAGCAGTTCTTC. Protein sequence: CASSLRPAGLYNEQFF.

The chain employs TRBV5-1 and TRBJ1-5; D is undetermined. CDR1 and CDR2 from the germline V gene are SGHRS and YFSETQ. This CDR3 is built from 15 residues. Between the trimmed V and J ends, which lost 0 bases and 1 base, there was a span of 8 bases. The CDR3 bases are TGCGCCAGCAGCTTGGTCCCAGGCAGCAATCAGCCCCAGCATTTT. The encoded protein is CASSLVPGSNQPQHF.

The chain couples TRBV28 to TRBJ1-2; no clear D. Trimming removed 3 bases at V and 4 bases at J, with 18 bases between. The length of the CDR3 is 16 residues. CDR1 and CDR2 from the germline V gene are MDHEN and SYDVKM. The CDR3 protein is CASSLKVNIGVYGYTF. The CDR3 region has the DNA TGTGCCAGCAGTTTGAAAGTTAACATCGGGGTCTATGGCTACACCTTC.

The CDR3 DNA reads as TGTGCCATCGGGGAGTCCTACGAGCAGTACGTC. This sequence encodes CAIGESYEQYV. The rearrangement joins TRBV10-3 to TRBJ2-7; D is perhaps TRBD2 (5 bases). The V gene's germline CDR1 is ENHRY and CDR2 SYGVKD. The CDR3 runs to 11 residues. V gave up 8 bases and J gave up 1 base, with 6 bases separating them.

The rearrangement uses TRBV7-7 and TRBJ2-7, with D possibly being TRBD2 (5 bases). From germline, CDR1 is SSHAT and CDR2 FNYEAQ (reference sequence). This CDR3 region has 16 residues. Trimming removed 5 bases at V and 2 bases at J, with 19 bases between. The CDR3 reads CASSLGEGGPPYEQYV. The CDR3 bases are TGTGCCAGCAGCCTGGGAGAGGGCGGCCCCCCCTACGAGCAGTACGTC.

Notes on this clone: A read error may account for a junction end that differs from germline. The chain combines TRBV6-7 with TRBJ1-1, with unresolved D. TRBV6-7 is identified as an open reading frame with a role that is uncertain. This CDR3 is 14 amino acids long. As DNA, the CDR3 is TGTGCCAGCAATTACCCGGAGGGAGGGACTGAAGCTTTCTTT. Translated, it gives CASNYPEGGTEAFF.

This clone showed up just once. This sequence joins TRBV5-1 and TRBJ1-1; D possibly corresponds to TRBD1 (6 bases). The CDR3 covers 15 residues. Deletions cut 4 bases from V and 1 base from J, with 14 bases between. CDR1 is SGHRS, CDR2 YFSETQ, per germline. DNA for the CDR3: TGCGCCAGCAGCCGGGATGGGGGGCCGAACACTGAAGCTTTCTTT. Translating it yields CASSRDGGPNTEAFF.

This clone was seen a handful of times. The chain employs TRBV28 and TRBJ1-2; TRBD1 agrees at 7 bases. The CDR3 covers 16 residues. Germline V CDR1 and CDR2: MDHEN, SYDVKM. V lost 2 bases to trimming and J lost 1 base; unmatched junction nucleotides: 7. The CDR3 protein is CASSLRGRGINYGYTF. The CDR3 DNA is TGTGCCAGCAGTTTAAGGGGCAGGGGGATTAACTATGGCTACACCTTC.

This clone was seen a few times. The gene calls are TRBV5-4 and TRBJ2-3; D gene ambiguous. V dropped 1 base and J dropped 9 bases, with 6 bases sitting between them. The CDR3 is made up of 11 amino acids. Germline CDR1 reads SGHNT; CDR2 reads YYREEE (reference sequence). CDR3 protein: CASSLLQTQYF. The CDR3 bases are TGTGCCAGCAGCTTGCTCCAGACGCAGTATTTT. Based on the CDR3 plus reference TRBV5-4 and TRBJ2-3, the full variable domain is ETGVTQSPTHLIKTRGQQVTLRCSSQSGHNTVSWYQQALGQGPQFIFQYYREEENGRGNFPPRFSGLQFPNYSSELNVNALELDDSALYLCASSLLQTQYFGPGTRLTVL.

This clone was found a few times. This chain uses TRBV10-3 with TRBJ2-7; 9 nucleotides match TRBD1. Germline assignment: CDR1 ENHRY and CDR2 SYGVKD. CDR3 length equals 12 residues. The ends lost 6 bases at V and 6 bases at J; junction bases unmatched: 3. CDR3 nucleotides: TGTGCCATCAGCGGACAGGGGACCGAGCAGTACTTC. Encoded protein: CAISGQGTEQYF.

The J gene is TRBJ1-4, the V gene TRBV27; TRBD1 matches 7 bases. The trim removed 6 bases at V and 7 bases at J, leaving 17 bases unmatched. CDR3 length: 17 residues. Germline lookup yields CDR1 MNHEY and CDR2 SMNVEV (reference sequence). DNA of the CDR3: TGTGCCAGCAGCATGAGACAGGGCGACCCGCGGGTTGAAAAACTGTTTTTT. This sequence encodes CASSMRQGDPRVEKLFF.

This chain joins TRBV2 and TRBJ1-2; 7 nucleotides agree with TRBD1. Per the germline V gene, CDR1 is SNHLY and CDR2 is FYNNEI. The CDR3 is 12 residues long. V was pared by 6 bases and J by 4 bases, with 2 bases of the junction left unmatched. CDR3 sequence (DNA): TGTGCCAGCAGGGCAGGGGGCTATGGCTACACCTTC. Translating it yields CASRAGGYGYTF.

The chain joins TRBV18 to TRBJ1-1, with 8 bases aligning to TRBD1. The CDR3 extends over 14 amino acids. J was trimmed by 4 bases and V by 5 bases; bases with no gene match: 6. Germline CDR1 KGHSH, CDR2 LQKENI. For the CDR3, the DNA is TGTGCCAGCTCAATGGGACAGGTAGGCACTGAAGCTTTCTTT. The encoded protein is CASSMGQVGTEAFF.

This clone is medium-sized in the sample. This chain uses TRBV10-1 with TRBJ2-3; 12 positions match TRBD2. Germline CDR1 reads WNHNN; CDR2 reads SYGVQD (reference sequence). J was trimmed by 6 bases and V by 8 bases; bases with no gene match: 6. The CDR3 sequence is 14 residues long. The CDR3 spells CASSGLAGTDTQYF. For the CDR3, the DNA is TGCGCCAGCTCAGGACTAGCGGGGACGGATACGCAGTATTTT.